The 28 T cell receptor beta chains presented below share a single source sample, sequenced in a study of shared clonotypes between healthy human individuals (dated by TCRdb to the early 2020s). For the CD8 naive samples, CD45RO-negative cells were positively selected for CCR7, yielding a CD45RA+CCR7+ population from which TemRA cells were excluded. The method behind the library was the immunoSEQ multiplex PCR assay. TCRdb took this table from immuneACCESS and kept in-frame rearrangements with V and J called. Such tables lack part of the clones; where checked against another copy, unresolved V genes explain under half of the gap, and the rest is unexplained. Recorded for this sample are about 700,000 clones; roughly nine tenths of them occurred a single time. The top ten constitute approximately 24% of the sample. The sample was naive CD8+ T cells sorted from blood. What this sample's cell subset or site label stands for: CD45RA+CCR7+. These receptor sequences come from a man under 40 in good health.

The chain has TRBV10-1 and TRBJ2-7; 9 nucleotides agree with TRBD1. J gave up 3 bases and V 11 bases, and 11 bases lay outside the gene matches. Germline V gene lookup returns CDR1 WNHNN and CDR2 SYGVQD (reference sequence). The CDR3 extends over 14 amino acids. The CDR3 bases are TGCGCCGGGACCCGACAGGGGGGCGTCTACGAGCAGTACTTC. Translated, it gives CAGTRQGGVYEQYF.

The chain has TRBV27 and TRBJ2-1; 9 positions match TRBD2. Losses at the gene ends were 5 bases for V and 2 bases for J; bases not matched to a gene: 10. CDR1 is MNHEY and CDR2 is SMNVEV in the germline V gene (reference sequence). The CDR3 is 17 amino acids. This chain's CDR3 is CASSGGLAKTTYNEQFF. CDR3 DNA sequence: TGTGCCAGCAGTGGAGGACTAGCGAAGACCACCTACAATGAGCAGTTCTTC.

CDR3 amino acids: CASSPLGLAGGPDTQYF. CDR3 in DNA: TGTGCCAGTAGTCCCCTAGGACTAGCGGGAGGGCCAGATACGCAGTATTTT. The chain combines TRBV19 with TRBJ2-3; 15 nucleotides agree with TRBD2. The CDR3 consists of 17 residues. The V segment lost 5 bases and the J segment 4 bases; nucleotides outside the gene matches: 7. CDR1 is LNHDA, CDR2 SQIVND, per germline (reference sequence). Based on the CDR3 plus reference TRBV19 and TRBJ2-3, the full variable domain is DGGITQSPKYLFRKEGQNVTLSCEQNLNHDAMYWYRQDPGQGLRLIYYSQIVNDFQKGDIAEGYSVSREKKESFPLTVTSAQKNPTAFYLCASSPLGLAGGPDTQYFGPGTRLTVL.

The V and J genes are TRBV4-1 and TRBJ2-3; D is possibly TRBD2 (5 bases). The germline CDR1 and CDR2 sequences are MGHRA and YSYEKL. There are 15 residues in the CDR3. Trimming cost V 4 bases and J 2 bases, with 13 bases left between them. The CDR3 DNA reads TGCGCCAGCAGCCTAAGAGGGATCACCACAGATACGCAGTATTTT. As protein: CASSLRGITTDTQYF.

The rearrangement links TRBV4-1 to TRBJ1-4; D perhaps matches TRBD1 (5 bases). CDR1 and CDR2 from the germline V gene are MGHRA and YSYEKL. This CDR3 contains 15 residues. V gave up 0 bases and J gave up 6 bases, with 11 bases separating them. The CDR3 DNA sequence: TGCGCCAGCAGCCAAGATTCGGGACGCGATGAAAAACTGTTTTTT. Translated: CASSQDSGRDEKLFF.

The chain is built from TRBV28 and TRBJ1-1; D is uncertain. The CDR3 consists of 14 residues. Trimming stripped 3 bases from V and 1 base from J, with 9 bases between. Germline CDR1 reads MDHEN; CDR2 reads SYDVKM. The DNA for the CDR3 is TGTGCCAGCAGTTTCTACAGCAGGAACACTGAAGCTTTCTTT. It specifies CASSFYSRNTEAFF.

Concerning this clone itself: The sample holds other DNA sequences that translate to the same CDR3. The CDR3 DNA reads TGTGCCAGCAGTTTAGACAGTTACAATGAGCAGTTCTTC. This encodes CASSLDSYNEQFF. The chain recombines TRBV27 with TRBJ2-1; a weak D match, TRBD1 (5 bases). CDR1 and CDR2 from the germline V gene are MNHEY and SMNVEV (reference sequence). The germline V and J ends were trimmed by 2 bases and 4 bases, with 6 bases remaining between them. The CDR3 contains 13 residues.

V usage is TRBV6-5 and J usage is TRBJ2-1; maybe TRBD2 (6 bases). V was pared by 4 bases and J by 0 bases, with 13 bases between. There are 16 residues in the CDR3. Germline lookup yields CDR1 MNHEY and CDR2 SVGAGI. For the CDR3, the DNA is TGTGCCAGCAGTTCCCTTGCCGGGAGCTCCTACAATGAGCAGTTCTTC. Its translation is CASSSLAGSSYNEQFF.

The V and J genes are TRBV27 and TRBJ2-1, with 7 bases fitting TRBD2. In germline, CDR1 is MNHEY, CDR2 SMNVEV (reference sequence). The CDR3 is made up of 16 amino acids. V shed 6 bases, J shed 2 bases, and the junction held 10 bases outside the gene matches. The CDR3 spells CASSPGGAGTYNEQFF. The CDR3 nucleotides read TGTGCCAGCAGCCCCGGGGGAGCGGGGACCTACAATGAGCAGTTCTTC.

The rearrangement links TRBV6-1 to TRBJ2-7, with D possibly matching TRBD1 (5 bases). CDR1 and CDR2 from the germline V gene are MNHNS and SASEGT. CDR3 length equals 13 residues. V lost 0 bases and J lost 3, with 6 bases in between. In nucleotides, the CDR3 is TGTGCCAGCAGTGAAGCCGACAGCTACGAGCAGTACTTC. It yields the protein CASSEADSYEQYF.

This chain links TRBV7-9 with TRBJ1-2, with D perhaps matching TRBD1 (5 bases). Looked up from germline, CDR1 is SEHNR and CDR2 is FQNEAQ (reference sequence). This CDR3 has 15 residues. Trimming took off 5 bases at V and 4 bases at J, with 17 bases between the two ends. This chain's CDR3 is CASSEFSGNAYGYTF. CDR3 bases: TGTGCCAGCAGCGAGTTCTCAGGGAACGCCTATGGCTACACCTTC.

This sequence joins TRBV9 and TRBJ2-1; TRBD2 might be the D (6 bases). Trimming shortened V by 3 bases and J by 3 bases, and 10 bases separated the two germline ends. The CDR3 runs 14 residues. Germline CDR1 and CDR2: SGDLS and YYNGEE. CDR3 region: CASSAREIYNEQFF. The CDR3 bases are TGTGCCAGCAGCGCCCGGGAGATCTACAATGAGCAGTTCTTC.

This chain connects TRBV27 to TRBJ2-1; 13 bases are a match to TRBD2. The CDR3 spans 16 residues. V trimming: 4 bases; J trimming: 8 bases; junction bases outside the gene matches: 8. Germline-derived CDR1 and CDR2 are MNHEY and SMNVEV (reference sequence). In DNA form, the CDR3 reads TGTGCCAGCAGTTCCTGGACTAGCGGGAGTGGATATGAGCAGTTCTTC. This codes for CASSSWTSGSGYEQFF.

V and J are TRBV19 and TRBJ2-7, with TRBD2 matching over 9 bases. The CDR3 contains 15 residues. V was clipped by 4 bases and J by 3 bases; unmatched bases: 7. Looked up from germline, CDR1 is LNHDA and CDR2 is SQIVND (reference sequence). The CDR3 loop reads CASSNQLAGYYEQYF. In DNA, the CDR3 is TGTGCCAGTAGTAACCAACTAGCGGGTTACTACGAGCAGTACTTC.

V gene TRBV27 combines with J gene TRBJ2-1, with a tentative D call TRBD2 (5 bases). In germline, CDR1 is MNHEY, CDR2 SMNVEV (reference sequence). The CDR3 has 14 amino acids. Trimming took 8 bases from V and 2 from J, leaving 13 bases between them. The CDR3 is CASSEGIAYNEQFF. The CDR3 nucleotides read TGTGCCAGCTCTGAGGGAATCGCCTACAATGAGCAGTTCTTC.

The chain links TRBV28 to TRBJ2-1, with 10 positions matching TRBD1. The V gene's germline CDR1 is MDHEN and CDR2 SYDVKM. This CDR3 is built from 14 residues. V dropped 6 bases and J dropped 4; count of bases not matched to a gene: 3. Here the CDR3 reads CASRDRGEYNEQFF. CDR3 nucleotides: TGTGCCAGCAGGGACAGGGGGGAATACAATGAGCAGTTCTTC. Looking up the rest from reference TRBV28 and TRBJ2-1 gives the full variable domain: DVKVTQSSRYLVKRTGEKVFLECVQDMDHENMFWYRQDPGLGLRLIYFSYDVKMKEKGDIPEGYSVSREKKERFSLILESASTNQTSMYLCASRDRGEYNEQFFGPGTRLTVL.

With respect to this clone: This CDR3 is also generated by other DNA sequences in the sample. This rearrangement joins TRBV27 to TRBJ2-1, with D unresolved. Germline CDR1 MNHEY, CDR2 SMNVEV (reference sequence). Trimming pared 3 bases from V and 2 bases from J, leaving 8 bases between. This CDR3 has 14 amino acids. This chain's CDR3 is CASSFSDPYNEQFF. CDR3 in DNA: TGTGCCAGCAGTTTCTCCGATCCCTACAATGAGCAGTTCTTC.

The J gene is TRBJ1-1, the V gene TRBV25-1; the D gene is possibly TRBD1 (5 bases). V lost 3 bases, J lost 5 bases, and 13 bases lay in between. The length of the CDR3 is 14 residues. Germline CDR1 and CDR2: MGHDK and SYGVNS. The CDR3 spells CASSDGRVLTEAFF. In DNA, the CDR3 is TGTGCCAGCAGTGATGGCAGGGTCTTAACTGAAGCTTTCTTT. The variable domain in full, completed from reference TRBV25-1 and TRBJ1-1, reads EADIYQTPRYLVIGTGKKITLECSQTMGHDKMYWYQQDPGMELHLIHYSYGVNSTEKGDLSSESTVSRIRTEHFPLTLESARPSHTSQYLCASSDGRVLTEAFFGQGTRLTVV.

The V call is TRBV14, the J call TRBJ1-4, with D unclear. Trimming took off 0 bases at V and 5 bases at J, with 13 bases between the two ends. The CDR3 runs 16 residues. The germline V gene has CDR1 SGHDN and CDR2 FVKESK. This CDR3 is CASSQDPGGNNEKLFF. For the CDR3, the DNA is TGTGCCAGCAGCCAAGATCCGGGAGGTAACAATGAAAAACTGTTTTTT.

The chain combines TRBV5-1 with TRBJ2-7; TRBD1 agrees at 9 bases. The trim removed 6 bases at V and 3 bases at J, leaving 7 bases unmatched. The CDR3 runs to 14 residues. In germline, CDR1 is SGHRS, CDR2 YFSETQ. DNA of the CDR3: TGCGCCAGCACGGACGGGACAGGGATCTACGAGCAGTACTTC. It codes for CASTDGTGIYEQYF.

The genes are TRBV27 and TRBJ1-1; no definite D call. CDR1 and CDR2 from the germline V gene are MNHEY and SMNVEV (reference sequence). The CDR3 runs 12 residues. V was clipped by 4 bases and J by 6 bases, with 9 bases between them. Written as DNA, the CDR3 is TGTGCCAGCAGTTCCTATAGGGCTGAAGCTTTCTTT. Protein product: CASSSYRAEAFF.

The chain links TRBV6-6 to TRBJ1-1; 7 positions agree with TRBD1. This CDR3 comprises 16 residues. Germline V gives CDR1 MNHNY, CDR2 SVGAGI (reference sequence). Trimming took 0 bases from V and 3 from J; bases not matched to a gene: 7. CDR3 in amino acids: CASSYSRGRRDTEAFF. The CDR3 bases are TGTGCCAGCAGTTACTCGAGGGGGCGCAGGGACACTGAAGCTTTCTTT.

The chain combines TRBV5-1 with TRBJ2-1, with TRBD1 matching 10 bases. V shed 6 bases and J 7 bases; nucleotides not matched to a gene: 13. CDR1 and CDR2 (germline): SGHRS, YFSETQ. CDR3 length: 16 residues. This CDR3 reads CASTSSGTGVGNEQFF. The CDR3 DNA sequence: TGCGCCAGCACCTCGTCGGGGACAGGGGTAGGGAATGAGCAGTTCTTC.

This rearrangement joins TRBV5-4 to TRBJ1-1, with 8 bases matching TRBD1. The CDR3 is made up of 13 amino acids. V lost 4 bases, J lost 5 bases, and 4 bases stayed unmatched. Per germline, CDR1 SGHNT and CDR2 YYREEE (reference sequence). For the CDR3, the DNA is TGTGCCAGCAGCGTCCGACAGGGGACTGAAGCTTTCTTT. Translation gives CASSVRQGTEAFF. The entire variable domain, with the rest obtained from reference TRBV5-4 and TRBJ1-1, is as follows: ETGVTQSPTHLIKTRGQQVTLRCSSQSGHNTVSWYQQALGQGPQFIFQYYREEENGRGNFPPRFSGLQFPNYSSELNVNALELDDSALYLCASSVRQGTEAFFGQGTRLTVV.

The chain joins TRBV15 to TRBJ2-7, with D perhaps given as TRBD1 or TRBD2 (5 bases each). Germline loops: CDR1 LNHNV, CDR2 YYDKDF (reference sequence). The V end lost 1 base, the J end lost 3 bases, and 16 bases lay between the germline ends. The CDR3 contains 16 residues. The CDR3 sequence: CATSRGGQGGFYEQYF. CDR3 coding DNA: TGTGCCACCAGCAGAGGCGGGCAGGGTGGCTTCTACGAGCAGTACTTC.

A single count supports this clone. V and J are TRBV30 and TRBJ1-1; 8 nucleotides line up with TRBD1. CDR1 GTSNPN and CDR2 SVGIG come from the germline V gene (reference sequence). The CDR3 totals 13 residues. The ends lost 4 bases at V and 3 bases at J; junction bases unmatched: 4. The CDR3 reads CAWTTGVDTEAFF. The CDR3 DNA sequence: TGTGCCTGGACGACAGGGGTTGACACTGAAGCTTTCTTT. The full variable domain, rest sourced from reference TRBV30 and TRBJ1-1, is SQTIHQWPATLVQPVGSPLSLECTVEGTSNPNLYWYRQAAGRGLQLLFYSVGIGQISSEVPQNLSASRPQDRQFILSSKKLLLSDSGFYLCAWTTGVDTEAFFGQGTRLTVV.

The gene calls are TRBV7-6 and TRBJ2-1, with TRBD2 matching 9 bases. CDR1 and CDR2 from the germline V gene are SGHVS and FNYEAQ. The J segment lost 5 bases and the V segment lost 3 bases, leaving 20 bases of the junction unmatched. This CDR3 region has 20 residues. CDR3 residues: CASSFGRALAGLRRDNEQFF. The CDR3 DNA follows: TGTGCCAGCAGCTTCGGTCGGGCCCTAGCGGGGCTAAGACGGGACAATGAGCAGTTCTTC.

The V gene is TRBV10-2, the J gene TRBJ1-5; no clear D. V lost 8 bases, J lost 0 bases, and 11 bases lay in between. Germline V lookup: CDR1 WSHSY, CDR2 SAAADI. This CDR3 is built from 14 residues. The CDR3 sequence is CASWAVDSNQPQHF. For the CDR3, the DNA is TGCGCCAGCTGGGCGGTTGATAGCAATCAGCCCCAGCATTTT.